The clone carrying this TCR beta chain was observed a handful of times. V gave up 8 bases and J gave up 3 bases, with 13 bases separating them. The CDR3 has 13 amino acids. Germline V gives CDR1 ENHRY, CDR2 SYGVKD. Documented time point: persistent/refractory GD, antithyroid drugs over 5 years with positive TRAb. TCR sequences were obtained from RNA taken from PBMCs. Researchers made TCR beta libraries by using iRepertoire HTBI primers and running Arm-PCR on CDR3 regions. TCRdb used MiXCR to reprocess the multiplex PCR reads, holding one entry per CDR3 protein. The sample holds some 330,000 distinct CDR3 sequences, around 23% seen once. This entry belongs to a study of regulatory T cells in long-lasting Graves disease.

The source of this sequence is a woman aged 40 to 50 with Graves disease. The chain links TRBV10-3 to TRBJ2-5; weak D call: TRBD1 (6 bases). The sequences come from peripheral blood mononuclear cells (PBMCs), collected when the disease was refractory, from a patient treated with antithyroid drugs. The CDR3 loop reads CAIGQGTKETQYF. The CDR3 DNA is TGTGCCATCGGGCAGGGGACGAAAGAGACCCAGTACTTC.